This T cell receptor (beta chain) was captured by sequencing in a study of cytotoxic CD8 clonotypes in ibrutinib-treated CLL. Libraries were prepared by immunoSEQ multiplex PCR; TCRdb keeps only in-frame clonotypes and omits some of them. The table records tens of thousands of clones, more than 60% of them present only once. Germline V gene sequence: CDR1 SQVTM, CDR2 ANQGSEA. Trimming pared 7 bases from V and 1 base from J, leaving 10 bases between. This CDR3 is built from 12 residues. This receptor was taken from a human donor with chronic lymphocytic leukemia. This sample comprised PBMCs, obtained after 12 months of ibrutinib treatment. The chain uses TRBV29-1 and TRBJ1-2, with a tentative D call TRBD1 (5 bases). The CDR3 reads CSAIDSNYGYTF. DNA of the CDR3: TGCAGCGCTATCGACAGTAACTATGGCTACACCTTC.